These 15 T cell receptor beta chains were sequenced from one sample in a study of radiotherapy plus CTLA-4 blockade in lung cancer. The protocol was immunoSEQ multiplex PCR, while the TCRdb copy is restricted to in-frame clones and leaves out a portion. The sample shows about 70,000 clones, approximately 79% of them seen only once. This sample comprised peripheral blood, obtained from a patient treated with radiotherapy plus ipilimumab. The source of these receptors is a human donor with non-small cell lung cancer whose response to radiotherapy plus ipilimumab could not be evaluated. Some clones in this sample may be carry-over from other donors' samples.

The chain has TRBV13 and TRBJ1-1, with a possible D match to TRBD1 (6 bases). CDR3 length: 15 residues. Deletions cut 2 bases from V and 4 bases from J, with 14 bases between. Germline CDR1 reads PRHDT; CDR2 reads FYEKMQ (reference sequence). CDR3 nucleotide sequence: TGTGCCAGCAGCTTACCGGTGGGGGCAGGCACTGAAGCTTTCTTT. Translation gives CASSLPVGAGTEAFF.

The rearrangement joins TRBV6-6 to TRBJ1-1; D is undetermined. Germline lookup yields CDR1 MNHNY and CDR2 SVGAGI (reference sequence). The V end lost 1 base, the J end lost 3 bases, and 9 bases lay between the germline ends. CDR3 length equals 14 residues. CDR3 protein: CASSYFSGDTEAFF. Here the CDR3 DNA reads TGTGCCAGCAGTTACTTTTCCGGGGACACTGAAGCTTTCTTT.

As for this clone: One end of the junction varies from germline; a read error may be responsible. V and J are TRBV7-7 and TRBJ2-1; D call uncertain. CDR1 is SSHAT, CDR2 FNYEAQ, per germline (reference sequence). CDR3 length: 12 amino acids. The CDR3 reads CASSLGGGEQFF. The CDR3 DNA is TGTGCTAGCAGCTTAGGTGGCGGTGAGCAGTTCTTC.

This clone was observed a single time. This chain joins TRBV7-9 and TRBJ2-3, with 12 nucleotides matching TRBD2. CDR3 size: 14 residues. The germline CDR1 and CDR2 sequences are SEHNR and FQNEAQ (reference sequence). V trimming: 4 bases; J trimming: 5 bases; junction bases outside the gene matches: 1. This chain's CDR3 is CASSWTSGEDTQYF. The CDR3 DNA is TGTGCCAGCAGCTGGACTAGCGGGGAAGATACGCAGTATTTT.

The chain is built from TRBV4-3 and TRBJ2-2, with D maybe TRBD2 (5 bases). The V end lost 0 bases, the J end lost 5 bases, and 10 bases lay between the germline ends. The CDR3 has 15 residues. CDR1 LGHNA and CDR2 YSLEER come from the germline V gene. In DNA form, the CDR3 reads TGCGCCAGCAGCCAAGACGTGGGCGGGACCGGGGAGCTGTTTTTT. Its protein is CASSQDVGGTGELFF.

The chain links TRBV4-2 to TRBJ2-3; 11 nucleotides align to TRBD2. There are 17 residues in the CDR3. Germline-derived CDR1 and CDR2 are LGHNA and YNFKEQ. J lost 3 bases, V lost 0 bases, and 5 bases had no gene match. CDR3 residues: CASSQDLASGGTDTQYF. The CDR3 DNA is TGTGCCAGCAGCCAAGATCTTGCTAGCGGGGGGACAGATACGCAGTATTTT.

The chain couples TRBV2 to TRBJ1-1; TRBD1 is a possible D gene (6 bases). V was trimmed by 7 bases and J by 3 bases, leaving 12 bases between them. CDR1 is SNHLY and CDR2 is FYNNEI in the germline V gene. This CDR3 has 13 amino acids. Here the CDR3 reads CASTTPGDTEAFF. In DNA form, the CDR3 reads TGTGCCAGCACAACCCCAGGGGACACTGAAGCTTTCTTT.

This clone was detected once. The CDR3 region has the DNA TGTGCCAGCAGTTACTCCCACGGGACAGAAGAGACCCAGTACTTC. It specifies CASSYSHGTEETQYF. The chain links TRBV6-5 to TRBJ2-5; 7 nucleotides line up with TRBD1. Germline CDR1 and CDR2: MNHEY and SVGAGI. The CDR3 extends over 15 amino acids. V dropped 0 bases and J dropped 3; count of bases not matched to a gene: 4.

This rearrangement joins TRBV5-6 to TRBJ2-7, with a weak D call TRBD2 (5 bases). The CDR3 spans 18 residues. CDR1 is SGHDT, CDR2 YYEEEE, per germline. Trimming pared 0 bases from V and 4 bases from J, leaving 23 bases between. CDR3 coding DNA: TGTGCCAGCAGCTTGGGAGGGTGGAACGGGCGCACCGAATACGAGCAGTACTTC. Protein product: CASSLGGWNGRTEYEQYF.

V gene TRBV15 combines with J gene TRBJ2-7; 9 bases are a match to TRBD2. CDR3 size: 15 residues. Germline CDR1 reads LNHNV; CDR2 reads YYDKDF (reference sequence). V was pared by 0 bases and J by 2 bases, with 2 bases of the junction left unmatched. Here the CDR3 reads CATSRDGGGAYEQYF. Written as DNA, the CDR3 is TGTGCCACCAGCAGAGACGGCGGGGGGGCCTACGAGCAGTACTTC.

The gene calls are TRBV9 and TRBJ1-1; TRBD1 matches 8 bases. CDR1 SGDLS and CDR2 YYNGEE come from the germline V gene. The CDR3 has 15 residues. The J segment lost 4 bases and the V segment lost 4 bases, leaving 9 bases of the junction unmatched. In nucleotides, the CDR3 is TGTGCCAGCAGCAGACAGGGGAGAGCGGTCACTGAAGCTTTCTTT. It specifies CASSRQGRAVTEAFF.

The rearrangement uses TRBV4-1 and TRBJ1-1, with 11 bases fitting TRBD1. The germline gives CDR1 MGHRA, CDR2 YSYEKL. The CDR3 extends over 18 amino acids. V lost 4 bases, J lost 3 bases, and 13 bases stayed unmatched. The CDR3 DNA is TGCGCCAGCAGCCTCCTGCCTATATTGGGACAGGGGGACACTGAAGCTTTCTTT. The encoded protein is CASSLLPILGQGDTEAFF.

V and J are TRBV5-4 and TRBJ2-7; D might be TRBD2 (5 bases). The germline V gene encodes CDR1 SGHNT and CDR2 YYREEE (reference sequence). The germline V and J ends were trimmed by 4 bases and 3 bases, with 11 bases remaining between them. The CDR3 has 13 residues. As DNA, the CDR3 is TGTGCCAGCAGCCGCCCCGGGGACTACGAGCAGTACTTC. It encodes CASSRPGDYEQYF. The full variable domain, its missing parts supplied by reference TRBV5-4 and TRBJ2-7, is ETGVTQSPTHLIKTRGQQVTLRCSSQSGHNTVSWYQQALGQGPQFIFQYYREEENGRGNFPPRFSGLQFPNYSSELNVNALELDDSALYLCASSRPGDYEQYFGPGTRLTVT.

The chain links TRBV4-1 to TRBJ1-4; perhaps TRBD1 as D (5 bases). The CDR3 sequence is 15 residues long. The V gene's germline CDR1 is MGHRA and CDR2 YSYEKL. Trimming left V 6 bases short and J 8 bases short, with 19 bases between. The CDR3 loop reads CASRIGGPRGEKLFF. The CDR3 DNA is TGCGCCAGCAGAATCGGGGGACCCCGGGGGGAAAAACTGTTTTTT.

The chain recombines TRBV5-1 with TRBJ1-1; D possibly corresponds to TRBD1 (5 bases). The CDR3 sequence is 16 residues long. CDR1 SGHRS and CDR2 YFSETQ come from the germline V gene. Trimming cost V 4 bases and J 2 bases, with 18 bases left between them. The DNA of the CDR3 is TGCGCCAGCAGCCCCCCGGGTGTAGGGGTAAACACTGAAGCTTTCTTT. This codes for CASSPPGVGVNTEAFF.